The 4 T cell receptor beta chains in this list originate from one sample, sequenced in a study of blood T cell repertoires in COVID-19 (dated by TCRdb to 2020 to 2021). Libraries were built with the immunoSEQ multiplex PCR assay. TCRdb limited this immuneACCESS table to in-frame rearrangements with V and J called. A share of clones is missing; checked studies link under half to unresolved V genes, and the rest is unexplained. The sample table contains around 180,000 clones; only one count was recorded for roughly 77% of them. 12% of the sample is held by the ten biggest clonotypes. Material for sequencing was peripheral blood. These receptors all stem from a woman over 75 with COVID-19, enrolled during active disease.

This clone showed up just a few times. Since no conserved phenylalanine or tryptophan closes the CDR3, a read error is the likely cause. It is unclear where the CDR3 begins or ends on the DNA, so no DNA is shown, and the CDR3 is as TCRdb lists it. The chain carries TRBV6-4 and TRBJ1-2. A total of 10 residues make up the CDR3, ends included. CDR1 and CDR2 (germline): MRHNA, SNTAGT. The CDR3 loop reads CASSDPGSGR.

The chain carries TRBV30 and TRBJ2-7; D may be TRBD2 (7 bases). V was cut by 1 base and J by 3 bases, with 13 bases left in between. Germline V gene data show CDR1 as GTSNPN and CDR2 as SVGIG (reference sequence). The CDR3 contains 14 residues. CDR3 DNA: TGTGCCTGGAGTGGGAGAGGGGGGGGCTACGAGCAGTACTTC. It is translated as CAWSGRGGGYEQYF.

The J gene is TRBJ2-6, the V gene TRBV23-1, with D unresolved. TRBV23-1 is sorted into the ORF group, with uncertain function. The CDR3 is 16 amino acids. Deletions cut 4 bases from V and 4 bases from J, with 14 bases between. The DNA of the CDR3 is TGCGCCAGCAGTCGAAGCAGGCGTCTGGGGGCCAACGTCCTGACTTTC. As protein: CASSRSRRLGANVLTF.

J is TRBJ1-4 and V is TRBV2; 9 bases fit TRBD1. Looked up from germline, CDR1 is SNHLY and CDR2 is FYNNEI. The length of the CDR3 is 15 residues. V trimming: 8 bases; J trimming: 6 bases; junction bases outside the gene matches: 10. CDR3 DNA sequence: TGTGCCAGCCTATCATTACAGGGGGCATATGAAAAACTGTTTTTT. Its translation is CASLSLQGAYEKLFF.